The 17 T cell receptor beta chains presented below share a single source sample, sequenced in a study of OX40 agonist ivuxolimab in advanced cancers. Profiling relied on immunoSEQ multiplex PCR, and the TCRdb table lists in-frame clones only, not all of them. The table lists 50,000 or so clones, roughly nine tenths of them singletons. The sample in question was CD4+ or CD8+ T cells sorted from blood, obtained in a trial of the OX40 agonist ivuxolimab. These receptors all stem from an adult with an advanced solid tumor such as melanoma, head and neck, liver or kidney cancer.

This chain connects TRBV5-1 to TRBJ2-1; D is possibly TRBD1 (6 bases). The CDR3 totals 15 residues. The germline V gene has CDR1 SGHRS and CDR2 YFSETQ. The V end was cut by 0 bases, the J end by 5 bases, with 12 bases between. Here the CDR3 reads CASSLASPGDNEQFF. Here the CDR3 DNA reads TGCGCCAGCAGCTTGGCCAGCCCAGGGGACAATGAGCAGTTCTTC.

The CDR3 nucleotides are TGTGCCAGCAGCGTATCGGAGGAGACCCAGTACTTC. Translation gives CASSVSEETQYF. The gene calls are TRBV9 and TRBJ2-5; D not resolved. Trimming removed 1 base at V and 5 bases at J, with 6 bases between. The CDR3 contains 12 residues. CDR1 and CDR2 from the germline V gene are SGDLS and YYNGEE. Full variable domain (rest looked up from reference TRBV9 and TRBJ2-5): DSGVTQTPKHLITATGQRVTLRCSPRSGDLSVYWYQQSLDQGLQFLIQYYNGEERAKGNILERFSAQQFPDLHSELNLSSLELGDSALYFCASSVSEETQYFGPGTRLLVL.

The chain recombines TRBV4-1 with TRBJ2-5; D is uncertain. This CDR3 is built from 14 residues. V was clipped by 0 bases and J by 2 bases, with 7 bases between them. Germline V gives CDR1 MGHRA, CDR2 YSYEKL. CDR3 bases: TGCGCCAGCAGCCAAGACTGGAGTCAAGAGACCCAGTACTTC. Its translation: CASSQDWSQETQYF.

This clone was seen just once. The chain recombines TRBV19 with TRBJ2-7, with D maybe TRBD2 (5 bases). Germline V gives CDR1 LNHDA, CDR2 SQIVND (reference sequence). CDR3 length: 13 residues. V dropped 3 bases and J dropped 1 base, with 7 bases sitting between them. CDR3 loop: CASSIPGSYEQYF. The CDR3 DNA follows: TGTGCCAGTAGTATTCCGGGGTCCTACGAGCAGTACTTC.

The chain joins TRBV4-1 to TRBJ2-7, with a tentative D call TRBD2 (6 bases). Germline CDR1 MGHRA, CDR2 YSYEKL. The V end lost 4 bases, the J end lost 8 bases, and 18 bases lay between the germline ends. This CDR3 has 14 residues. CDR3 protein: CASSLSLLSGKQYF. The CDR3 nucleotides are TGCGCCAGCAGCCTATCCCTCCTTAGCGGTAAGCAGTACTTC.

This chain joins TRBV2 and TRBJ2-3; D not certain. V was pared by 6 bases and J by 2 bases, with 3 bases between. The CDR3 totals 11 residues. CDR1 is SNHLY and CDR2 is FYNNEI in the germline V gene. CDR3 in amino acids: CASRATDTQYF. The CDR3 region has the DNA TGTGCCAGCAGGGCCACAGATACGCAGTATTTT.

The chain employs TRBV7-9 and TRBJ2-5, with no clear D. V dropped 1 base and J dropped 5 bases, with 20 bases sitting between them. Germline V lookup: CDR1 SEHNR, CDR2 FQNEAQ (reference sequence). This CDR3 comprises 17 residues. In DNA form, the CDR3 reads TGTGCCAGCAGCTTAGGGCCAGGCTCAAGCACCCAGGAGACCCAGTACTTC. Protein: CASSLGPGSSTQETQYF.

This sequence joins TRBV23-1 and TRBJ1-2; possibly TRBD1 for D (5 bases). TRBV23-1 belongs to the ORF category, with a function that is uncertain. CDR3 length equals 17 residues. The germline V and J ends were trimmed by 0 bases and 0 bases, with 14 bases remaining between them. The CDR3 coding sequence is TGCGCCAGCAGTCAATCGCCCAGGGACCTTTCTAACTATGGCTACACCTTC. Its translation: CASSQSPRDLSNYGYTF.

This clone showed up just once. The chain couples TRBV6-5 to TRBJ2-7; D possibly corresponds to TRBD2 (5 bases). V shed 5 bases and J shed 8 bases, with 10 bases lying between them. This CDR3 has 11 residues. Germline lookup yields CDR1 MNHEY and CDR2 SVGAGI. This CDR3 reads CASSDDYKQYF. The CDR3 DNA is TGTGCCAGCAGTGACGACTATAAGCAGTACTTC.

V gene TRBV7-2 combines with J gene TRBJ2-1, with 10 nucleotides matching TRBD2. Trimming cost V 5 bases and J 2 bases; bases outside gene matches: 3. CDR3 length: 15 residues. Germline lookup yields CDR1 SGHTA and CDR2 FQGNSA. The DNA for the CDR3 is TGTGCCAGCAGCCTAGGACTAGCGGCCTACAATGAGCAGTTCTTC. Amino acid sequence: CASSLGLAAYNEQFF. Full variable domain (missing parts from reference TRBV7-2 and TRBJ2-1): GAGVSQSPSNKVTEKGKDVELRCDPISGHTALYWYRQSLGQGLEFLIYFQGNSAPDKSGLPSDRFSAERTGGSVSTLTIQRTQQEDSAVYLCASSLGLAAYNEQFFGPGTRLTVL.

The chain is built from TRBV5-1 and TRBJ2-7, with D possibly matching TRBD1 (6 bases). Trimming shortened V by 5 bases and J by 8 bases, and 14 bases separated the two germline ends. This CDR3 is built from 12 residues. Germline CDR1 reads SGHRS; CDR2 reads YFSETQ. CDR3 DNA sequence: TGCGCCAGCAGGGGGACATCAAGTCAGCAGTACTTC. Translating gives CASRGTSSQQYF.

Only one count was recorded for this clone. This chain connects TRBV7-9 to TRBJ2-7, with 9 bases matching TRBD2. Losses at the gene ends were 3 bases for V and 2 bases for J; bases not matched to a gene: 5. The V gene's germline CDR1 is SEHNR and CDR2 FQNEAQ (reference sequence). The CDR3 contains 15 residues. Here the CDR3 reads CASSLVSGGTYEQYF. In nucleotides, the CDR3 is TGTGCCAGCAGCTTGGTTAGCGGGGGCACCTACGAGCAGTACTTC.

J is TRBJ2-7 and V is TRBV15; D is perhaps TRBD2 (6 bases). The germline V and J ends were trimmed by 1 base and 0 bases, with 10 bases remaining between them. The CDR3 consists of 15 residues. The V gene's germline CDR1 is LNHNV and CDR2 YYDKDF (reference sequence). CDR3 nucleotide sequence: TGTGCCACCAGCAGAGTTGGGGGGAGCTCCTACGAGCAGTACTTC. Its protein product is CATSRVGGSSYEQYF.

The J gene is TRBJ2-3, the V gene TRBV4-1, with 9 bases that match TRBD2. The length of the CDR3 is 17 residues. V was pared by 4 bases and J by 4 bases, with 12 bases of the junction left unmatched. Germline V gene data show CDR1 as MGHRA and CDR2 as YSYEKL. The CDR3 protein is CASSPSSSGGFSDTQYF. The CDR3 DNA reads as TGCGCCAGCAGCCCAAGTTCGAGCGGGGGGTTCTCAGATACGCAGTATTTT.

J is TRBJ2-7 and V is TRBV28; D might be TRBD2 (5 bases). The V and J ends lost 3 bases and 5 bases respectively, with 8 bases between them. This CDR3 is built from 12 residues. Germline CDR1 MDHEN, CDR2 SYDVKM. The CDR3 nucleotides read TGTGCCAGCAGTTTCGGGGTAAACGAGCAGTACTTC. Protein sequence: CASSFGVNEQYF. Using reference TRBV28 and TRBJ2-7 for the parts outside the CDR3, the full variable domain is DVKVTQSSRYLVKRTGEKVFLECVQDMDHENMFWYRQDPGLGLRLIYFSYDVKMKEKGDIPEGYSVSREKKERFSLILESASTNQTSMYLCASSFGVNEQYFGPGTRLTVT.

V is TRBV11-2 and J is TRBJ2-1, with D perhaps TRBD2 (5 bases). CDR3 length: 15 residues. In germline, CDR1 is SGHAT, CDR2 FQNNGV. The V and J ends lost 1 base and 1 base respectively, with 8 bases between them. The CDR3, as DNA: TGTGCCAGCAGCTTAGGGCTAGCATCCTACAATGAGCAGTTCTTC. This encodes CASSLGLASYNEQFF.

This chain joins TRBV11-2 and TRBJ2-2; D is unclear. CDR1 and CDR2 (germline): SGHAT, FQNNGV. The V end lost 7 bases, the J end lost 1 base, and 10 bases lay between the germline ends. CDR3 length equals 14 residues. The CDR3 nucleotides read TGTGCCAGCATCCTGGGCAGGAACACCGGGGAGCTGTTTTTT. Protein sequence: CASILGRNTGELFF.